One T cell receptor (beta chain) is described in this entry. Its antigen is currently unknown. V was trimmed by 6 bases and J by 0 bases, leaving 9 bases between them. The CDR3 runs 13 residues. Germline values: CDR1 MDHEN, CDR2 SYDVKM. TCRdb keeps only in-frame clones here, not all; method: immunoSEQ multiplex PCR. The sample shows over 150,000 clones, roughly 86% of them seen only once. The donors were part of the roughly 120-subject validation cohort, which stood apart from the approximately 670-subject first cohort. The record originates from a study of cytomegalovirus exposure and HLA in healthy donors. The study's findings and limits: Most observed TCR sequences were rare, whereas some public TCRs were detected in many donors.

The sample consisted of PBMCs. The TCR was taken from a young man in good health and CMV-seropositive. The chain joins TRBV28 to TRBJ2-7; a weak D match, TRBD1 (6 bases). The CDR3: CASRDSSSYEQYF. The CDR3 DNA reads TGTGCCAGCAGGGACAGTAGCTCCTACGAGCAGTACTTC.